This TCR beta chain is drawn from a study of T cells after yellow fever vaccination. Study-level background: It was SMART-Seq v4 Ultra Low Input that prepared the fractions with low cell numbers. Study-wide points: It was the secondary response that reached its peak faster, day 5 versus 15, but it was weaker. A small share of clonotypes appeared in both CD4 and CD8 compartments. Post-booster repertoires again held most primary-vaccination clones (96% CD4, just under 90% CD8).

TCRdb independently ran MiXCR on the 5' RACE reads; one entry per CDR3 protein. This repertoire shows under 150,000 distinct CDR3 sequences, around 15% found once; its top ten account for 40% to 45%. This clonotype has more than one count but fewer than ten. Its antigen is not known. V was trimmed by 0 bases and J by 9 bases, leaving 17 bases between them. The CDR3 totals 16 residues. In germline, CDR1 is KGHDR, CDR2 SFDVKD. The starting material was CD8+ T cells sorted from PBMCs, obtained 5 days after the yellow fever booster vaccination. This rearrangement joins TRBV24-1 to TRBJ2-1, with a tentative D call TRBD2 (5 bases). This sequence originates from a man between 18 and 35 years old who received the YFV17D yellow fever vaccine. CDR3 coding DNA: TGTGCCACCAGTGATTTGGGTGGCTCCACGGGGAGTGAGCAGTTCTTC. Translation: CATSDLGGSTGSEQFF.